This T cell receptor (beta chain) originates from a study of cytomegalovirus exposure and HLA in healthy donors. Produced via immunoSEQ multiplex PCR; TCRdb's table is partial and in-frame only. This sample yields 200,000 to 300,000 clones, of which roughly 86% are seen a single time; 0.95% to 1.5% belongs to the top ten. The germline CDR1 and CDR2 sequences are ENHRY and SYGVKD. The germline V and J ends were trimmed by 10 bases and 1 base, with 13 bases remaining between them. The CDR3 is made up of 13 amino acids. The sample was PBMCs. The chain joins TRBV10-3 to TRBJ2-5, with a possible D match to TRBD2 (6 bases). The clonotype comes from a woman in her thirties in good health and CMV-seropositive. CDR3 region: CATSSAPQETQYF. CDR3 DNA: TGTGCCACCTCTAGCGCCCCCCAAGAGACCCAGTACTTC.